The 18 T cell receptor beta chains below all came from one sample that was sequenced in a study of OX40 agonist ivuxolimab in advanced cancers. Receptor libraries were prepared by the immunoSEQ multiplex PCR assay. TCRdb re-hosts the immuneACCESS table, in-frame sequences only. Its copies lack some clones; in the studies checked, an unresolved V gene accounts for under half of them, and the cause for the rest is not known. This sample gives some 70,000 clones in total; 75% to 85% of them show up just once. Clones ranked in the top ten supply approximately 1.2% of the sample. This specimen was CD4+ or CD8+ T cells sorted from blood, taken in a trial of the OX40 agonist ivuxolimab. Receptors originate from an adult with an advanced solid tumor such as melanoma, head and neck, liver or kidney cancer.

This chain uses TRBV5-8 with TRBJ2-3; no clear D gene. The CDR3 contains 11 residues. Trimming shortened V by 1 base and J by 6 bases, and 3 bases separated the two germline ends. Per the germline V gene, CDR1 is SGHTS and CDR2 is YDEGEE. As DNA, the CDR3 is TGTGCCAGCAGCTTGTTGGATACGCAGTATTTT. It specifies CASSLLDTQYF.

The genes are TRBV14 and TRBJ2-5; TRBD2 might be the D (6 bases). Germline V lookup: CDR1 SGHDN, CDR2 FVKESK. This CDR3 is built from 15 residues. The germline V and J ends were trimmed by 0 bases and 1 base, with 9 bases remaining between them. The DNA for the CDR3 is TGTGCCAGCAGCCAAGATGGGGGACTCCAAGAGACCCAGTACTTC. This encodes CASSQDGGLQETQYF.

This chain joins TRBV27 and TRBJ2-5; a possible D gene is TRBD2 (6 bases). The CDR3 runs to 16 residues. The V gene's germline CDR1 is MNHEY and CDR2 SMNVEV (reference sequence). V was shortened by 3 bases and J by 2 bases, with 16 bases between the two germline ends. The CDR3 loop reads CASSFGGAMGQETQYF. The CDR3 DNA is TGTGCCAGCAGTTTTGGAGGGGCCATGGGTCAAGAGACCCAGTACTTC.

This chain uses TRBV12-5 with TRBJ2-5, with 9 bases fitting TRBD1. CDR3 length: 17 residues. With 1 base clipped from V and 5 bases from J, the junction kept 11 bases outside the gene matches. The germline CDR1 and CDR2 sequences are LGHNT and FRNRAP. The CDR3, as DNA: TGTGCTAGTGGTTTGGGCCGGACAGGGGATCCCAGGGAGACCCAGTACTTC. The encoded protein is CASGLGRTGDPRETQYF. Supplemented by reference TRBV12-5 and TRBJ2-5, the full variable domain reads DARVTQTPRHKVTEMGQEVTMRCQPILGHNTVFWYRQTMMQGLELLAYFRNRAPLDDSGMPKDRFSAEMPDATLATLKIQPSEPRDSAVYFCASGLGRTGDPRETQYFGPGTRLLVL.

This sequence joins TRBV7-9 and TRBJ2-1; 10 nucleotides match TRBD2. Germline assignment: CDR1 SEHNR and CDR2 FQNEAQ (reference sequence). This CDR3 is built from 18 residues. J was trimmed by 1 base and V by 6 bases; bases with no gene match: 12. This chain's CDR3 is CASSQKTAGGPSYNEQFF. Written as DNA, the CDR3 is TGTGCCAGCAGTCAAAAAACAGCGGGGGGGCCGTCCTACAATGAGCAGTTCTTC. The full variable domain, in which reference TRBV7-9 and TRBJ2-1 provide the parts outside the CDR3, is DTGVSQNPRHKITKRGQNVTFRCDPISEHNRLYWYRQTLGQGPEFLTYFQNEAQLEKSRLLSDRFSAERPKGSFSTLEIQRTEQGDSAMYLCASSQKTAGGPSYNEQFFGPGTRLTVL.

J is TRBJ1-1 and V is TRBV30; 7 bases are shared with TRBD1. V lost 4 bases, J lost 0 bases, and 8 bases stayed unmatched. Germline loops: CDR1 GTSNPN, CDR2 SVGIG (reference sequence). The CDR3 has 15 residues. The CDR3, as DNA: TGTGCCTGGACTCGACCGGGGACAGTGAACACTGAAGCTTTCTTT. Its translation is CAWTRPGTVNTEAFF.

The genes are TRBV18 and TRBJ1-3; 8 bases are shared with TRBD1. Germline lookup yields CDR1 KGHSH and CDR2 LQKENI. Trimming cost V 6 bases and J 2 bases; bases outside gene matches: 6. The CDR3 contains 15 residues. The DNA of the CDR3 is TGTGCCAGCTCCCCAGGACAGGGTGCTGGAAACACCATATATTTT. This gives the protein CASSPGQGAGNTIYF.

This chain uses TRBV7-2 with TRBJ2-3, with a tentative D call TRBD2 (6 bases). The CDR3 loop spans 14 amino acids. Germline V gives CDR1 SGHTA, CDR2 FQGNSA. The V end lost 5 bases, the J end lost 14 bases, and 23 bases lay between the germline ends. The CDR3 loop reads CASSPQAGGESWYF. The CDR3 DNA is TGTGCCAGCAGCCCTCAGGCCGGAGGGGAGTCGTGGTATTTT.

The chain joins TRBV19 to TRBJ1-1; 7 bases map to TRBD1. CDR1 is LNHDA, CDR2 SQIVND, per germline (reference sequence). The length of the CDR3 is 15 residues. V lost 7 bases to trimming and J lost 0 bases; unmatched junction nucleotides: 8. The CDR3 nucleotides are TGTGCCAGTAATCAAGGGACAGACATGAACACTGAAGCTTTCTTT. It codes for CASNQGTDMNTEAFF. Full variable domain (missing parts from reference TRBV19 and TRBJ1-1): DGGITQSPKYLFRKEGQNVTLSCEQNLNHDAMYWYRQDPGQGLRLIYYSQIVNDFQKGDIAEGYSVSREKKESFPLTVTSAQKNPTAFYLCASNQGTDMNTEAFFGQGTRLTVV.

CDR3 residues: CASSQEAASGEIRRDTGELFF. DNA for the CDR3: TGCGCCAGCAGCCAAGAGGCGGCTAGCGGGGAGATTAGAAGAGACACCGGGGAGCTGTTTTTT. This sequence joins TRBV4-3 and TRBJ2-2; 9 positions agree with TRBD2. Germline CDR1 reads LGHNA; CDR2 reads YSLEER. The CDR3 loop spans 21 amino acids. Trimming cost V 0 bases and J 3 bases; bases outside gene matches: 17.

V usage is TRBV6-1 and J usage is TRBJ2-7, with D possibly matching TRBD2 (5 bases). V lost 3 bases and J 6 bases, leaving 9 bases between the germline ends. The CDR3 runs to 12 residues. Germline CDR1 is MNHNS and CDR2 is SASEGT. The CDR3 region is CASSEWAGEQYF. As DNA, the CDR3 is TGTGCCAGCAGTGAGTGGGCGGGCGAGCAGTACTTC.

This chain uses TRBV19 with TRBJ1-1; D unclear. Trimming removed 5 bases from V and 0 bases from J, with 7 bases in between. Germline values: CDR1 LNHDA, CDR2 SQIVND (reference sequence). CDR3 length equals 13 residues. CDR3 amino acids: CASSSQVNTEAFF. The CDR3 region has the DNA TGTGCCAGTAGTTCTCAGGTGAACACTGAAGCTTTCTTT. Complete variable domain (other parts from reference TRBV19 and TRBJ1-1): DGGITQSPKYLFRKEGQNVTLSCEQNLNHDAMYWYRQDPGQGLRLIYYSQIVNDFQKGDIAEGYSVSREKKESFPLTVTSAQKNPTAFYLCASSSQVNTEAFFGQGTRLTVV.

The chain joins TRBV6-1 to TRBJ1-5; D unresolved. The CDR3 consists of 13 residues. The V gene lost 6 bases and the J gene lost 5 bases, with 11 bases spanning the gap. The V gene's germline CDR1 is MNHNS and CDR2 SASEGT. In DNA, the CDR3 is TGTGCCAGCAGCTACAATCAGTATCAGCCCCAGCATTTT. Translated, it gives CASSYNQYQPQHF.

The chain carries TRBV5-1 and TRBJ2-5; TRBD1 matches at 8 bases. J lost 4 bases, V lost 4 bases, and 12 bases had no gene match. In germline, CDR1 is SGHRS, CDR2 YFSETQ. The CDR3 loop spans 16 amino acids. The CDR3 DNA sequence: TGCGCCAGCAGCCTAACGACAGGGGCATCAGTAGAGACCCAGTACTTC. Its translation is CASSLTTGASVETQYF.

The gene calls are TRBV19 and TRBJ1-1, with 8 nucleotides matching TRBD1. This CDR3 spans 16 amino acids. Germline lookup yields CDR1 LNHDA and CDR2 SQIVND (reference sequence). Trimming removed 4 bases from V and 3 bases from J; junction bases left unmatched: 10. The CDR3 region has the DNA TGTGCCAGTAGTACGTACTGGACAGGGCGGGACACTGAAGCTTTCTTT. It specifies CASSTYWTGRDTEAFF. Using reference TRBV19 and TRBJ1-1 for the parts outside the CDR3, the full variable domain is DGGITQSPKYLFRKEGQNVTLSCEQNLNHDAMYWYRQDPGQGLRLIYYSQIVNDFQKGDIAEGYSVSREKKESFPLTVTSAQKNPTAFYLCASSTYWTGRDTEAFFGQGTRLTVV.

This chain uses TRBV5-1 with TRBJ1-2; maybe TRBD1 (6 bases). With 5 bases removed from V and 2 bases from J, the gap between germline ends came to 13 bases. This CDR3 region has 14 residues. Germline loops: CDR1 SGHRS, CDR2 YFSETQ. In DNA form, the CDR3 reads TGCGCCAGCAGGGTGGATCAGGGGAACTATGGCTACACCTTC. This translates into CASRVDQGNYGYTF.

The chain recombines TRBV29-1 with TRBJ2-1, with D possibly being TRBD2 (6 bases). Trimming left V 7 bases short and J 9 bases short, with 22 bases between. The germline V gene encodes CDR1 SQVTM and CDR2 ANQGSEA. CDR3 length: 14 residues. As DNA, the CDR3 is TGCAGCGCGTCGGTAGCGGCCGGGTGGGGTGAGCAGTTCTTC. Translation gives CSASVAAGWGEQFF.

The chain recombines TRBV29-1 with TRBJ1-5; D possibly corresponds to TRBD1 (5 bases). The V gene's germline CDR1 is SQVTM and CDR2 ANQGSEA. Between the trimmed V and J ends, which lost 6 bases and 9 bases, there was a span of 18 bases. The CDR3 consists of 13 residues. The CDR3 sequence is CSVKTEALGPQHF. CDR3 DNA sequence: TGCAGCGTAAAGACAGAGGCTCTGGGGCCCCAGCATTTT.